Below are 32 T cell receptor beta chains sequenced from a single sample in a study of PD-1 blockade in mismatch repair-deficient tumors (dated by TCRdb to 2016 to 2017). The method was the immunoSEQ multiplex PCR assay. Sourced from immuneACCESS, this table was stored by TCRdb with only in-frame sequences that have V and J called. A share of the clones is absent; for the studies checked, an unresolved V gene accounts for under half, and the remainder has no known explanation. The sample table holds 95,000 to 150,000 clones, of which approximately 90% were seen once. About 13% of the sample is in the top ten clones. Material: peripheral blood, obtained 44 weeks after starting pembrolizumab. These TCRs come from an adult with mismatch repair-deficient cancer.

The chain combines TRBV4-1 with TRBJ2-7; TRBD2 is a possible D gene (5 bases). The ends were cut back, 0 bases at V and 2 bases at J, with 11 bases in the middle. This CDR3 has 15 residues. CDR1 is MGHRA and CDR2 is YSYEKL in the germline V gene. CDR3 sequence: CASSQDHVEAYEQYF. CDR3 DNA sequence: TGCGCCAGCAGCCAAGATCATGTGGAGGCCTACGAGCAGTACTTC.

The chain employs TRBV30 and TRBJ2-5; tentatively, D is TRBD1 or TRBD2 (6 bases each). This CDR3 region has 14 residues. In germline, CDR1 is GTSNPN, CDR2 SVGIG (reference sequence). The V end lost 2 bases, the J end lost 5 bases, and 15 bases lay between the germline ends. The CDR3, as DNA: TGTGCCTGGAGTAAAACGGGGGCTGTGGAGACCCAGTACTTC. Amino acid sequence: CAWSKTGAVETQYF.

In nucleotides, the CDR3 is TGTGCCAGCAGTGATCCAGCGGGGCGCACAGATACGCAGTATTTT. It is translated as CASSDPAGRTDTQYF. The chain has TRBV2 and TRBJ2-3; TRBD2 matches at 7 bases. The CDR3 is made up of 15 amino acids. Unmatched junction bases numbered 4, after V lost 3 bases and J lost 1 base. From germline, CDR1 is SNHLY and CDR2 FYNNEI.

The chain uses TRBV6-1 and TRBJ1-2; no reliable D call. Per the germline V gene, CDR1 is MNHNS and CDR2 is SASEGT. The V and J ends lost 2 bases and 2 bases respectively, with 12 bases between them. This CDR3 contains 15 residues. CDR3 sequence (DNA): TGTGCCAGCAGTGAATTTAATACAGAGAACTATGGCTACACCTTC. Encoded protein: CASSEFNTENYGYTF.

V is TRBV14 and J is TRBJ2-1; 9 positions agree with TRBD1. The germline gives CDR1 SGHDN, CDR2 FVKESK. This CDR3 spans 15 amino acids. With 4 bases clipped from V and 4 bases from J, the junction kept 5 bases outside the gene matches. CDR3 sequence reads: CASSPRDRAYNEQFF. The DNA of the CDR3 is TGTGCCAGCAGCCCGCGGGACAGGGCGTACAATGAGCAGTTCTTC. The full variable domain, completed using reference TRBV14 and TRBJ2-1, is EAGVTQFPSHSVIEKGQTVTLRCDPISGHDNLYWYRRVMGKEIKFLLHFVKESKQDESGMPNNRFLAERTGGTYSTLKVQPAELEDSGVYFCASSPRDRAYNEQFFGPGTRLTVL.

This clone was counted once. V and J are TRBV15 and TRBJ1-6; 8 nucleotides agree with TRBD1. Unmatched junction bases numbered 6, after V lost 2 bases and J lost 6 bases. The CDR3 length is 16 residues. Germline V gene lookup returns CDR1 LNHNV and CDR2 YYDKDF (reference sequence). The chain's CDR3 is CATSRMDREPNSPLHF. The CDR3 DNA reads TGTGCCACCAGCAGAATGGACAGGGAACCTAATTCACCCCTCCACTTT.

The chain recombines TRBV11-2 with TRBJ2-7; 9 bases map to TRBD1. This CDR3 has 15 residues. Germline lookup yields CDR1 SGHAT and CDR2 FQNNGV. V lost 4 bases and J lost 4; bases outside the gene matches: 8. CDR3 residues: CASSSHRGLTYEQYF. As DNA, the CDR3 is TGTGCCAGCAGCTCTCACAGGGGGCTAACGTACGAGCAGTACTTC.

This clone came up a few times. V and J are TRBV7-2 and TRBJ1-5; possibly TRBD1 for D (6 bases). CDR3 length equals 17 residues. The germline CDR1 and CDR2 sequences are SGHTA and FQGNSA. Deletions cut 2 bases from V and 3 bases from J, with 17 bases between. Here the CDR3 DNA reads TGTGCCAGCAGCTTAAAGTTGACAGGACTTTCCAATCAGCCCCAGCATTTT. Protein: CASSLKLTGLSNQPQHF.

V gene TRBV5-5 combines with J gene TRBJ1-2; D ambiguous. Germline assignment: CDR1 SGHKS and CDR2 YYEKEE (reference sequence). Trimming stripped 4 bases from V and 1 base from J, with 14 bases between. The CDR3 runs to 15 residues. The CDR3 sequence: CASSRAPRDNYGYTF. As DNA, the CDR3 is TGTGCCAGCAGCCGCGCCCCACGGGATAACTATGGCTACACCTTC.

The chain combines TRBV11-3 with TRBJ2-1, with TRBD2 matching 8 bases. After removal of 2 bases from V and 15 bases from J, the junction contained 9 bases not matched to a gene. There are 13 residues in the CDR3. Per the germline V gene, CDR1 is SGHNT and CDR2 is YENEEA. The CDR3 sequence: CASSLNRGLGLFF. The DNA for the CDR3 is TGTGCCAGCAGCTTAAACCGGGGACTAGGGTTGTTCTTC.

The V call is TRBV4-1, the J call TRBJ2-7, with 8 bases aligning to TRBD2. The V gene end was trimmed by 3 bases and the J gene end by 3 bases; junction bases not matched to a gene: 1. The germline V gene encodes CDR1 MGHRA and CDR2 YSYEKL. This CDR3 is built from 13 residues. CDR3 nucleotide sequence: TGCGCCAGCAGCCAGACTAGCGTCTACGAGCAGTACTTC. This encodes CASSQTSVYEQYF.

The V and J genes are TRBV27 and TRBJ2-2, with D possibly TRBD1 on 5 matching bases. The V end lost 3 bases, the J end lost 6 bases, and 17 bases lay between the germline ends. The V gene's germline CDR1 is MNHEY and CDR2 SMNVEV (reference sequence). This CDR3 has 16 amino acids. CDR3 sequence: CASSFVGQEVSGELFF. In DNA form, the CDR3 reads TGTGCCAGCAGTTTTGTTGGACAAGAGGTGTCCGGGGAGCTGTTTTTT.

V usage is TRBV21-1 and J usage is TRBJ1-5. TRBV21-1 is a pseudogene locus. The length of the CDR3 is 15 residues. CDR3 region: CASTRDREGSQPQHF. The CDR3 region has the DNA TGTGCCAGCACTCGAGACAGGGAGGGAAGTCAGCCCCAGCATTTT.

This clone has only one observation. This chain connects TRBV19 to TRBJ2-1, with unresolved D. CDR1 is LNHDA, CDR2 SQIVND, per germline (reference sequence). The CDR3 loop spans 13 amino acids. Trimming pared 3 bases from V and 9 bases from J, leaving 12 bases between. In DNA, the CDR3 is TGTGCCAGTAGTATTGGCGCGTCCACTGAGCAGTTCTTC. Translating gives CASSIGASTEQFF.

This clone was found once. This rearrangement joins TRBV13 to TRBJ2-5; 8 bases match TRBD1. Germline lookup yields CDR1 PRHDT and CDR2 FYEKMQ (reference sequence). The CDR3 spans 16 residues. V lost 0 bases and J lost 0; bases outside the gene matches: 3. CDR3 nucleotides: TGTGCCAGCAGCTTAGGGGCAGGGGGCCACCAAGAGACCCAGTACTTC. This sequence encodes CASSLGAGGHQETQYF.

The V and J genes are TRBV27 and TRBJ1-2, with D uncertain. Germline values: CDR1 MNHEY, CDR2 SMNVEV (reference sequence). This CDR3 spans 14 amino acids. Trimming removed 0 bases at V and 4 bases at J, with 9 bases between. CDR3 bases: TGTGCCAGCAGTTTATCGAGGGCATCCTATGGCTACACCTTC. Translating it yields CASSLSRASYGYTF.

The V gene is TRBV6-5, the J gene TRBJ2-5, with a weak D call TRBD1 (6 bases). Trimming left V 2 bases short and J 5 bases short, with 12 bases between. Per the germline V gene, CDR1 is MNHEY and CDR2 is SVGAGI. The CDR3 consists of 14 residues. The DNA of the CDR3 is TGTGCCAGCAGTTACCGACAGGTTGGCGAGACCCAGTACTTC. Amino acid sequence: CASSYRQVGETQYF.

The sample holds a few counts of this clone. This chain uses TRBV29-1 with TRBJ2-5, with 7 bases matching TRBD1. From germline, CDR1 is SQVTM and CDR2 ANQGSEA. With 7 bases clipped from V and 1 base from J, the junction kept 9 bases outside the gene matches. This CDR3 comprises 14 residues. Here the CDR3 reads CSANRGGGQETQYF. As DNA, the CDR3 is TGCAGCGCCAACAGGGGTGGAGGCCAAGAGACCCAGTACTTC.

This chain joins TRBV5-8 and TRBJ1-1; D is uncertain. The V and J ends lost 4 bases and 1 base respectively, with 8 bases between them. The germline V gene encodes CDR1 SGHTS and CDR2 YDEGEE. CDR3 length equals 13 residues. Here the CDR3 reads CASSTSANTEAFF. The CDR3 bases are TGTGCCAGCAGCACCTCAGCGAACACTGAAGCTTTCTTT.

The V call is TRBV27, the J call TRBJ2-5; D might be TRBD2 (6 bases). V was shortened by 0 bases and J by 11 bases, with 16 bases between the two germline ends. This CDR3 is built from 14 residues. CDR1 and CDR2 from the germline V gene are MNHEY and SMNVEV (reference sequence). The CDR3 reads CASSLSLAGEEQYF. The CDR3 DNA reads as TGTGCCAGCAGTTTATCGCTAGCTGGGGAGGAGCAGTACTTC.

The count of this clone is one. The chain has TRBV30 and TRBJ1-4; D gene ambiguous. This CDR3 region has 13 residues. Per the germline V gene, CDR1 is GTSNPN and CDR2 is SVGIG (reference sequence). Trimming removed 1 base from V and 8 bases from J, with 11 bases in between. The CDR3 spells CAWSARVGEKLFF. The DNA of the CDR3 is TGTGCCTGGAGTGCTAGGGTAGGCGAAAAACTGTTTTTT.

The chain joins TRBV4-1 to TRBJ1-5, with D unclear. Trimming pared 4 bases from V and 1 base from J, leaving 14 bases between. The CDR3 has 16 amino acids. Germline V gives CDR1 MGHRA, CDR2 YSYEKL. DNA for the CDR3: TGCGCCAGCAGCCCCGCCACGGATACCAGCAATCAGCCCCAGCATTTT. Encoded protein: CASSPATDTSNQPQHF.

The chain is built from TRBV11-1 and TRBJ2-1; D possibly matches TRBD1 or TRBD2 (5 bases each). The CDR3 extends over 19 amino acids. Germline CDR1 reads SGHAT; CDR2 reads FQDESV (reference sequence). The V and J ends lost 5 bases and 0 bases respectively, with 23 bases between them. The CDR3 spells CASSLPGLQRLSSYNEQFF. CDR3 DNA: TGTGCCAGCAGCCTACCAGGGCTACAGCGGCTGAGCTCCTACAATGAGCAGTTCTTC.

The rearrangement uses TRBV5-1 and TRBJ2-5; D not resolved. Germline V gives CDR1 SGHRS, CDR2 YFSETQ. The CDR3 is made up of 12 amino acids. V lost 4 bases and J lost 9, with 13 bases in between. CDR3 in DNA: TGCGCCAGCAGCGGAGTGTTCACGGCCCAGTACTTC. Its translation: CASSGVFTAQYF. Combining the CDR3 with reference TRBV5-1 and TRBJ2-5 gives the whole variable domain KAGVTQTPRYLIKTRGQQVTLSCSPISGHRSVSWYQQTPGQGLQFLFEYFSETQRNKGNFPGRFSGRQFSNSRSEMNVSTLELGDSALYLCASSGVFTAQYFGPGTRLLVL.

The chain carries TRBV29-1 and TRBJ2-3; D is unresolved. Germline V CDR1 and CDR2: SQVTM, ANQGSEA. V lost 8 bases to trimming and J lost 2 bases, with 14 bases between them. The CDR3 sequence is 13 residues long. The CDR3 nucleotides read TGCAGCCTTAGTACATCCTCCACAGATACGCAGTATTTT. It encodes CSLSTSSTDTQYF.

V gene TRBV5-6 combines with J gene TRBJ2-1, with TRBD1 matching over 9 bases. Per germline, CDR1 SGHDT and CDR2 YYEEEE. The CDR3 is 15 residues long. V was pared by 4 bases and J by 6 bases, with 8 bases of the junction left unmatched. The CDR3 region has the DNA TGTGCCAGCAGCCCCGGGACAGGGAACGGCAATGAGCAGTTCTTC. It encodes CASSPGTGNGNEQFF. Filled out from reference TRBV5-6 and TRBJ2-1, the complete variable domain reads DAGVTQSPTHLIKTRGQQVTLRCSPKSGHDTVSWYQQALGQGPQFIFQYYEEEERQRGNFPDRFSGHQFPNYSSELNVNALLLGDSALYLCASSPGTGNGNEQFFGPGTRLTVL.

In DNA form, the CDR3 reads TGTGCCAGCAGTCAGGGGACAACTAATGAAAAACTGTTTTTT. The encoded protein is CASSQGTTNEKLFF. The chain links TRBV6-5 to TRBJ1-4; maybe TRBD1 (6 bases). The CDR3 is 14 residues long. Germline V lookup: CDR1 MNHEY, CDR2 SVGAGI. V lost 5 bases to trimming and J lost 0 bases, with 7 bases between them.

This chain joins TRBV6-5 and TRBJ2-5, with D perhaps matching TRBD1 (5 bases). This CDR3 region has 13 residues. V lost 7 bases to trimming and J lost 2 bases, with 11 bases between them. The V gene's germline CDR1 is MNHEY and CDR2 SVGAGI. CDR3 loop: CASISQGQETQYF. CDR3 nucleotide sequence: TGTGCCAGCATCTCCCAGGGACAAGAGACCCAGTACTTC.

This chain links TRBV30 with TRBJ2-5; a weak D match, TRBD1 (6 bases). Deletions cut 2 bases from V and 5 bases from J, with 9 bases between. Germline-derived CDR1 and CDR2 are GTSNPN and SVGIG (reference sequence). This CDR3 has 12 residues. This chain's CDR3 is CAWSSRGETQYF. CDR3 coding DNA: TGTGCCTGGAGTAGTAGGGGGGAGACCCAGTACTTC.

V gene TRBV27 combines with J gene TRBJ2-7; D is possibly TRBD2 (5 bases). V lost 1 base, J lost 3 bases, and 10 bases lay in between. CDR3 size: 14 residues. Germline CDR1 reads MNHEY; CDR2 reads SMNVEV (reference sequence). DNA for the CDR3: TGTGCCAGCAGTTTATGGGCGGGTAACTACGAGCAGTACTTC. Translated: CASSLWAGNYEQYF.

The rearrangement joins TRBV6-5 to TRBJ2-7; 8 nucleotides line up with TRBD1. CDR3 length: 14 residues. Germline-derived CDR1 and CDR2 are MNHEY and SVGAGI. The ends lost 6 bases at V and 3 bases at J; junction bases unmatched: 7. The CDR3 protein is CASRRDRGFYEQYF. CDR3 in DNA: TGTGCCAGCAGACGAGACAGGGGATTCTACGAGCAGTACTTC.

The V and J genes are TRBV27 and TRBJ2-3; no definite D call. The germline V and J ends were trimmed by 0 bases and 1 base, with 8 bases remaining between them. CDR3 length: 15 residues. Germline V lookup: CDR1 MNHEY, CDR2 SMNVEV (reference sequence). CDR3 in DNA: TGTGCCAGCAGTTTATCGATTTTTGGCACAGATACGCAGTATTTT. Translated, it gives CASSLSIFGTDTQYF.